This T cell receptor (beta chain) is from a study of T cells in Graves' hyperthyroidism and ophthalmopathy. Patients counted as stable if ophthalmopathy did not develop within 18 months. Any patient presenting with uncontrolled infection, other autoimmune disease, pregnancy or lactation was left out. RNA transcripts provided the source from which TCR beta CDR3 regions were amplified. During a first-round RT-PCR of the TCR CDR3, the HTBI primer set was used. MiXCR, run by TCRdb on the multiplex PCR reads, gives a single entry per CDR3 protein. The table includes some 200,000 distinct CDR3 sequences, 15% to 20% detected once. CDR3 length: 15 residues. V lost 6 bases to trimming and J lost 3 bases, with 15 bases between them. Study conclusions and caveats: Most expanded thyroid clonotypes above 0.001 recurred in blood. Ophthalmopathy stood apart from stable hyperthyroidism in a 13 V-J model.

To note about this clonotype: Its antigen is still unknown.

The source material was blood. This clonotype was obtained from a man over 45 with Graves' hyperthyroidism. The V and J genes are TRBV12-3 or TRBV12-4 and TRBJ1-5, with a weak D call TRBD1 (5 bases). CDR3 sequence (DNA): TGTGCCAGCAGCGAACTCGGGGGAGACAATCAGCCCCAGCATTTT. Translating it yields CASSELGGDNQPQHF.